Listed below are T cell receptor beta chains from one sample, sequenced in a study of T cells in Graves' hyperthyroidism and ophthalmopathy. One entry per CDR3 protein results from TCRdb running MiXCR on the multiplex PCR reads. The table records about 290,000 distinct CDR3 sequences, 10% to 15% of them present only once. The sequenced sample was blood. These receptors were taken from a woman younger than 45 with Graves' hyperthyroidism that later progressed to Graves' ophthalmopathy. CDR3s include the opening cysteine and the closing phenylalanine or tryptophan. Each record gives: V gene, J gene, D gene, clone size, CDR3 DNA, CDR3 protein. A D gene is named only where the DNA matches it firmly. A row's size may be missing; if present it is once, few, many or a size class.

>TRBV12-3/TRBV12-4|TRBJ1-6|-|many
TGTGCCAGCAGCTCCACCTGGGAAAGGAGGGGTTATTCACCCCTCCACTTT
CASSSTWERRGYSPLHF
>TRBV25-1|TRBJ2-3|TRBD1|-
TGTGCCACCGAAATGGTGGTACAGACAGGGGGCATTACAGATACGCAGTATTTT
CATEMVVQTGGITDTQYF
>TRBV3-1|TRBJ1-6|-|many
TGTGCCAGCAGCCCGCGGGACGCCTGGGAGGATAATTCACCCCTCCACTTT
CASSPRDAWEDNSPLHF
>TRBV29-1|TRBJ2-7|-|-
TGCAGCGTTGGGGACGGCTACGAGCAGTACTTC
CSVGDGYEQYF
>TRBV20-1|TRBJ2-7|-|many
TGCAGTGCTACTGACAGTCTCGACGAGCAGTACTTC
CSATDSLDEQYF
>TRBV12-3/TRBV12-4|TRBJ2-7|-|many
TGTGCCAGCAGTTGGGTTGGCTCCGAGCAGTACTTC
CASSWVGSEQYF
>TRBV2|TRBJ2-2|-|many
TGTGCCAGCAGTTGGGGGCCCGCGAACACCGGGGAGCTGTTTTTT
CASSWGPANTGELFF
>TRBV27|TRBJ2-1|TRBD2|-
TGTGCCAGCAGTTTATCGTCGGGGGGACATGAGCAGTTCTTC
CASSLSSGGHEQFF
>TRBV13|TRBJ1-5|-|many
TGTGCCAGCAGCTTAGGGCCTCAGCCCCAGCATTTT
CASSLGPQPQHF
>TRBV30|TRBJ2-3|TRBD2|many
TGTGCCTCAGGGGAAGGGGCCGAGGCTAGCGGGCGGTATTTT
CASGEGAEASGRYF
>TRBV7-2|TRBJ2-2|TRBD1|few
TGTGCCAGCAGGAAACAGGGGCCCGCGAACACCGGGGAGCTGTTTTTT
CASRKQGPANTGELFF
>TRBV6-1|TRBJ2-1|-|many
TGTGCCAGCAGTTCGCTACTGGGGGCCCATGAGCAGTTCTTC
CASSSLLGAHEQFF
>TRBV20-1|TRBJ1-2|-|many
TGCAGTGGAGCTGAAAACTATGGCTACACCTTC
CSGAENYGYTF
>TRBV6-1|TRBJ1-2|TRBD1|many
TGTGCCAGCAGTGACCCTCGACAGGGGGGCCACTATGGCTACACCTTC
CASSDPRQGGHYGYTF
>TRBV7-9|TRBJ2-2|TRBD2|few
TGTGCCAGCAGCCCAGGAGGGACTAGGGGCACCGGGGAGCTGTTTTTT
CASSPGGTRGTGELFF
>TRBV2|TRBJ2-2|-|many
TGTGCCAGCAGTGAAGAGGTAGCGGACACCGGGGAGCTGTTTTTT
CASSEEVADTGELFF
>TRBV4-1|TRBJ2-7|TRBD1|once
TGCGCCAGCAGCCACGGGGACAGCGAGACCTCCTACGAGCAGTACTTC
CASSHGDSETSYEQYF
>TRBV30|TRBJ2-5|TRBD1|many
TGTGCCTGGAGGACTCAGGGGGCCGGGGAGACCCAGTACTTC
CAWRTQGAGETQYF
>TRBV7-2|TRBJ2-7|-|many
TGTGCCAGCAGCTCCCTGACTAACACCTACGAGCAGTACTTC
CASSSLTNTYEQYF
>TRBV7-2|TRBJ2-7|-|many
TGTGCCAGCAGCTTAGAGGTAGCTACCTACGAGCAGTACTTC
CASSLEVATYEQYF
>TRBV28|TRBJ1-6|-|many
TGTGCCAGCAGTTTCCAGACTTCTAGCTCCTATAATTCACCCCTCCACTTT
CASSFQTSSSYNSPLHF
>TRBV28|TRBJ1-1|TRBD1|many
TGTGCCAGCAGTCCCTCGGGACAGGGGAACACTGAAGCTTTCTTT
CASSPSGQGNTEAFF
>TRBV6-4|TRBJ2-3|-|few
TGTGCCAGCGCCCGCCGGGCCGGCACAGATACGCAGTATTTT
CASARRAGTDTQYF
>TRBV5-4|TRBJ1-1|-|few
TGTGCCAGCAGCCCTGACAGCCTTAGGGAAGCTTTCTTT
CASSPDSLREAFF
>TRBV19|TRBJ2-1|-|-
TGTGCCAGTAGTATAGAGGGGCTCCGGGTCAATGAGCAGTTCTTC
CASSIEGLRVNEQFF
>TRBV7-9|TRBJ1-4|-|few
TGTGCCAGCAGCTTAGCTTGGGGAACTAATGAAAAACTGTTTTTT
CASSLAWGTNEKLFF
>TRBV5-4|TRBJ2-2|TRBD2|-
TGTGCCAGCAGCCCCGAGCGGGGGGCCCCCACCGGGGAGCTGTTTTTT
CASSPERGAPTGELFF
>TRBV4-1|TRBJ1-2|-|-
TGCGCCAGCAGCCCCCTGTCCGGGTCGAACTATGGCTACACCTTC
CASSPLSGSNYGYTF
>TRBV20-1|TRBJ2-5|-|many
TGCAGTGCTAGAGATCCACGGGACGGGACCCAGTACTTC
CSARDPRDGTQYF
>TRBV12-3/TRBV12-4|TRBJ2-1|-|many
TGTGCCGATAAGGTCCGGGGGGCGAATGAGCAGTTCTTC
CADKVRGANEQFF
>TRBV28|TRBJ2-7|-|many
TGTGCCAGCACCCGGGTTGTCTCGGGAGAGCAGTACTTC
CASTRVVSGEQYF
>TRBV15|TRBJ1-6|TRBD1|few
TGTGCCACCAGCAGGGGGACAGGGGGAGGCAATTCACCCCTCCACTTT
CATSRGTGGGNSPLHF
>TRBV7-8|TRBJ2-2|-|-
TGTGCCAGCAGCTTACTAGACAGAGGTGTCACCGGGGAGCTGTTTTTT
CASSLLDRGVTGELFF
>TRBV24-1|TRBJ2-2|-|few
TGTGCCACCAGTGATCCCGGGTCTCGGGGGACCGGGGAGCTGTTTTTT
CATSDPGSRGTGELFF
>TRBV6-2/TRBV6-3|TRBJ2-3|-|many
TGTGCCAGCAGTTATTCCAGGGTAGGAGATACGCAGTATTTT
CASSYSRVGDTQYF
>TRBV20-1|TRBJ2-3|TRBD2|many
TGCAGTGCTCCCGTCCCTAGCGGCCCTAGCACAGATACGCAGTATTTT
CSAPVPSGPSTDTQYF
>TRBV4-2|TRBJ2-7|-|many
TGTGCCAGCAGCCAAGATCTTGGGGTGAGCTCCTACGAGCAGTACTTC
CASSQDLGVSSYEQYF
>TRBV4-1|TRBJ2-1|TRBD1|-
TGCGCCAGCAGCTCACAGGGGGGAGGTCGTGAGGAGCAGTTCTTC
CASSSQGGGREEQFF
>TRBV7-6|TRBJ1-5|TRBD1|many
TGTGCCAGCAGCTCGGGACAGTATAGCAATCAGCCCCAGCATTTT
CASSSGQYSNQPQHF
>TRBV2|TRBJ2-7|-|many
TGTGCCAGCAGTGAAGAGAGGGACTTCCCGAGCTCCTACGAGCAGTACTTC
CASSEERDFPSSYEQYF
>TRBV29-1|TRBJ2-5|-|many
TGCAGCGTTGATATTCGGCCCCAAGAGACCCAGTACTTC
CSVDIRPQETQYF
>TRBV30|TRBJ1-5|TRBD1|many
TGTGCCTGGAGCCCTGGACAGGGTCCTCAGCCCCAGCATTTT
CAWSPGQGPQPQHF
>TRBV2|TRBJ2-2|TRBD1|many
TGTGCCAGCAGTAAGGGACAGGGGGCCTACGGGGAGCTGTTTTTT
CASSKGQGAYGELFF
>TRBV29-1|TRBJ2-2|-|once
TGCAGCATCCCCAACCCAGGATCGAACACCGGGGAGCTGTTTTTT
CSIPNPGSNTGELFF